This TCR beta chain was documented in a study of blood T cell repertoires in COVID-19. Study context: From T cells, B-cell-depleted T cells, or PBMCs came the material, which was cDNA or gDNA.

In the original analysis: Amplifying reference gene primers gave estimates of nucleated cell counts. The table came from immunoSEQ multiplex PCR; TCRdb's copy has only in-frame clones and leaves some out. V, J and clone size are those of that table, while D and trimming were read from the DNA. The sample includes some 130,000 clones, 75% to 90% seen only once; the top ten take about 2.5%. The source of this sequence is a man aged 45-65 years with active COVID-19. The material sequenced was peripheral blood.

The CDR3 nucleotides are TGTGCCAGCAGTAACCCCCGGACAGGCAACTATGGCTACACCTTC. Translation gives CASSNPRTGNYGYTF. The chain joins TRBV6-5 to TRBJ1-2; TRBD1 matches at 7 bases. Unmatched junction bases numbered 8, after V lost 5 bases and J lost 2 bases. The length of the CDR3 is 15 residues. CDR1 is MNHEY and CDR2 is SVGAGI in the germline V gene.